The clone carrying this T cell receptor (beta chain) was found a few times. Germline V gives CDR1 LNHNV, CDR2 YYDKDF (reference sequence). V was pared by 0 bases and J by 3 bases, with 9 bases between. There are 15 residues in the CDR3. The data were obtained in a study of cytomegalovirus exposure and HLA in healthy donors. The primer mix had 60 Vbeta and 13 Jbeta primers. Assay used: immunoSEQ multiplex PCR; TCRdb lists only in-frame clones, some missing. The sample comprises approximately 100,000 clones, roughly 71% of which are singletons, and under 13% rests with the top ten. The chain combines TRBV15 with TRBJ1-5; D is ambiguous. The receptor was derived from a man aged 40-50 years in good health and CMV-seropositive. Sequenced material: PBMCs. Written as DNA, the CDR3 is TGTGCCACCAGCAGAGATTTGGGAGTCAATCAGCCCCAGCATTTT. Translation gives CATSRDLGVNQPQHF. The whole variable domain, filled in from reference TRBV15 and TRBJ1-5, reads DAMVIQNPRYQVTQFGKPVTLSCSQTLNHNVMYWYQQKSSQAPKLLFHYYDKDFNNEADTPDNFQSRRPNTSFCFLDIRSPGLGDTAMYLCATSRDLGVNQPQHFGDGTRLSIL.